These 27 T cell receptor beta chains were sequenced from one sample in a study of T-cell memory formation after mild COVID-19. A single record per CDR3 protein comes from TCRdb applying MiXCR to the 5' RACE reads. Here the sample spans over 300,000 distinct CDR3 sequences, roughly 20% being singletons. The material sequenced was PBMCs or a T cell subset sorted from them (not recorded which). These receptors were collected from a man younger than 30 who had mild COVID-19 (a few samples of this study predate the infection). Cell type and time point are not known.

J is TRBJ1-2 and V is TRBV6-5; D unresolved. V lost 2 bases and J 0 bases, leaving 7 bases between the germline ends. Germline CDR1 and CDR2: MNHEY and SVGAGI. CDR3 size: 14 residues. The CDR3 protein is CASSYTATNYGYTF. For the CDR3, the DNA is TGTGCCAGCAGTTACACGGCAACTAACTATGGCTACACCTTC.

This clonotype has just a few counts. The genes are TRBV4-3 and TRBJ2-1; 9 positions match TRBD1. The CDR3 covers 16 residues. Trimming took 0 bases from V and 7 from J; bases not matched to a gene: 7. CDR1 is LGHNA, CDR2 YSLEER, per germline. The DNA for the CDR3 is TGCGCCAGCAGCCAAGACCAAGGACAGGGGCCAAATGAGCAGTTCTTC. This encodes CASSQDQGQGPNEQFF.

This clonotype was detected only a few times. The rearrangement joins TRBV10-3 to TRBJ1-1; TRBD1 matches at 10 bases. The germline V gene encodes CDR1 ENHRY and CDR2 SYGVKD. The CDR3 has 14 residues. V was pared by 6 bases and J by 1 base, with 2 bases of the junction left unmatched. The CDR3 here is CAIRGQGTNTEAFF. The CDR3 coding sequence is TGTGCCATCAGGGGACAGGGGACGAACACTGAAGCTTTCTTT.

V and J are TRBV21-1 and TRBJ2-7; TRBD1 reflects the table's D call only, with no check against the DNA. TRBV21-1 is marked as a pseudogene. This CDR3 has 17 amino acids. The chain's CDR3 is CASSKRWGDRKSYEQYF. CDR3 coding DNA: TGTGCCAGCAGCAAAAGGTGGGGGGACAGGAAGTCCTACGAGCAGTACTTC.

The chain couples TRBV9 to TRBJ2-7; D gene ambiguous. Germline V gene sequence: CDR1 SGDLS, CDR2 YYNGEE. V lost 4 bases and J 5 bases, leaving 13 bases between the germline ends. The CDR3 extends over 13 amino acids. DNA for the CDR3: TGTGCCAGCAGCACCCAGCCTTCACACGAGCAGTACTTC. Amino acid sequence: CASSTQPSHEQYF. The full variable domain, its missing parts supplied by reference TRBV9 and TRBJ2-7, is DSGVTQTPKHLITATGQRVTLRCSPRSGDLSVYWYQQSLDQGLQFLIQYYNGEERAKGNILERFSAQQFPDLHSELNLSSLELGDSALYFCASSTQPSHEQYFGPGTRLTVT.

The chain couples TRBV29-1 to TRBJ1-2; 7 bases align to TRBD1. This CDR3 contains 12 residues. V lost 4 bases and J lost 8; bases outside the gene matches: 7. CDR1 and CDR2 from the germline V gene are SQVTM and ANQGSEA. Here the CDR3 DNA reads TGCAGCGTTGTTCGAAAGGACAGGGGCTACACCTTC. Translating it yields CSVVRKDRGYTF.

In its sample, this clonotype was seen a few times. The J gene is TRBJ1-2, the V gene TRBV28; 9 positions agree with TRBD1. J gave up 3 bases and V 5 bases, and 7 bases lay outside the gene matches. Germline CDR1 reads MDHEN; CDR2 reads SYDVKM. The CDR3 consists of 15 residues. As DNA, the CDR3 is TGTGCCAGCAGTACCTCCGGGACAGGGTACTATGGCTACACCTTC. This codes for CASSTSGTGYYGYTF.

This chain links TRBV5-5 with TRBJ1-2; weak D call: TRBD1 (6 bases). V shed 3 bases and J shed 4 bases, with 13 bases lying between them. The CDR3 has 14 amino acids. Germline V gene sequence: CDR1 SGHKS, CDR2 YYEKEE (reference sequence). The CDR3, as DNA: TGTGCCAGCAGCTCCACCCGACAGGCCTATGGCTACACCTTC. Protein product: CASSSTRQAYGYTF.

This chain connects TRBV12-3 or TRBV12-4 to TRBJ2-3, with unresolved D. Trimming took 3 bases from V and 4 from J, leaving 8 bases between them. This CDR3 has 13 amino acids. The CDR3 here is CASSLSYPDTQYF. Here the CDR3 DNA reads TGTGCCAGCAGTTTGTCTTATCCAGATACGCAGTATTTT.

The chain is built from TRBV28 and TRBJ2-2; D is uncertain. Trimming pared 5 bases from V and 6 bases from J, leaving 7 bases between. This CDR3 region has 12 residues. The germline V gene has CDR1 MDHEN and CDR2 SYDVKM. The CDR3 here is CASSLQAGELFF. The CDR3 bases are TGTGCCAGCAGTCTGCAGGCCGGGGAGCTGTTTTTT.

The chain carries TRBV15 and TRBJ2-7; 7 bases map to TRBD1. The V and J ends lost 1 base and 2 bases, in that order; junction bases with no gene match: 5. CDR1 LNHNV and CDR2 YYDKDF come from the germline V gene (reference sequence). CDR3 length equals 15 residues. CDR3: CATSRGGGRAYEQYF. The CDR3 DNA sequence: TGTGCCACCAGCAGAGGAGGGGGCCGGGCCTACGAGCAGTACTTC.

This clonotype was observed at least ten times. The J gene is TRBJ1-1, the V gene TRBV7-9; TRBD1 aligns across 8 bases. The germline V gene encodes CDR1 SEHNR and CDR2 FQNEAQ (reference sequence). The CDR3 runs 12 residues. The J segment lost 4 bases and the V segment lost 6 bases, leaving 1 base of the junction unmatched. CDR3 protein: CASSDRGTEAFF. As DNA, the CDR3 is TGTGCCAGCAGTGACAGGGGCACTGAAGCTTTCTTT.

This clonotype was seen a handful of times. The chain couples TRBV5-1 to TRBJ2-3; tentatively, D is TRBD2 (6 bases). The V end was cut by 4 bases, the J end by 8 bases, with 20 bases between. Germline CDR1 and CDR2: SGHRS and YFSETQ. The CDR3 length is 15 residues. This CDR3 is CASSITGEVLSTQYF. For the CDR3, the DNA is TGCGCCAGCAGCATAACCGGGGAGGTATTGTCTACGCAGTATTTT.

Remarks on this clonotype: An end of the junction differs from the germline gene, which may be a read error. The chain couples TRBV5-8 to TRBJ2-1, with a possible D match to TRBD2 (6 bases). CDR3 length: 12 residues. Germline V lookup: CDR1 SGHTS, CDR2 YDEGEE. CDR3 sequence: CDSTHPGREQFF. The CDR3 nucleotides are TGTGACAGCACTCACCCGGGGAGGGAGCAGTTCTTC.

This clonotype was recorded a few times. The chain is built from TRBV4-1 and TRBJ2-2, with a weak D call TRBD2 (5 bases). CDR3 size: 15 residues. Between the trimmed V and J ends, which lost 4 bases and 3 bases, there was a span of 12 bases. From germline, CDR1 is MGHRA and CDR2 YSYEKL. CDR3 nucleotides: TGCGCCAGCAGCCTCAGTAGACTACACACCGGGGAGCTGTTTTTT. This sequence encodes CASSLSRLHTGELFF.

A word on this clonotype: A much larger clone sits a single nucleotide away, making a read error possible. The rearrangement uses TRBV7-8 and TRBJ2-3; 7 nucleotides match TRBD2. The CDR3 loop spans 16 amino acids. Germline V lookup: CDR1 SGHVS, CDR2 FQNEAQ. V shed 5 bases, J shed 2 bases, and the junction held 10 bases outside the gene matches. CDR3 sequence (DNA): TGTGCCAGCAGCCCCGGGGCTAGCGGTGTCACAGATACGCAGTATTTT. Residues: CASSPGASGVTDTQYF.

This clonotype has a count of ten or more. This chain links TRBV6-5 with TRBJ1-2, with D possibly matching TRBD1 (5 bases). The germline V gene has CDR1 MNHEY and CDR2 SVGAGI. CDR3 size: 16 residues. Trimming removed 0 bases at V and 5 bases at J, with 16 bases between. The CDR3 bases are TGTGCCAGCAGTTACTCTTTGGCAGGGAGTTTGTATGGCTACACCTTC. Translating it yields CASSYSLAGSLYGYTF.

This sequence joins TRBV20-1 and TRBJ2-7; 8 nucleotides align to TRBD2. Losses at the gene ends were 5 bases for V and 4 bases for J; bases not matched to a gene: 10. Germline CDR1 and CDR2: DFQATT and SNEGSKA (reference sequence). The CDR3 has 14 residues. CDR3 loop: CSAFPGGGGYEQYF. CDR3 DNA sequence: TGCAGTGCTTTTCCCGGGGGGGGTGGTTACGAGCAGTACTTC.

V and J are TRBV6-2 or TRBV6-3 and TRBJ1-1; unclear D gene. CDR3 length equals 11 residues. Germline-derived CDR1 and CDR2 are MNHEY and SVGEGT. Deletions cut 8 bases from V and 6 bases from J, with 10 bases between. The CDR3 coding sequence is TGTGCCAGCCGTTGGGGTCCTGAAGCTTTCTTT. Translation gives CASRWGPEAFF.

The chain links TRBV5-1 to TRBJ2-3; 9 bases line up with TRBD1. Germline V gene lookup returns CDR1 SGHRS and CDR2 YFSETQ. The CDR3 totals 16 residues. V was pared by 1 base and J by 4 bases, with 7 bases of the junction left unmatched. CDR3 residues: CASSLWGQGRSDTQYF. In nucleotides, the CDR3 is TGCGCCAGCAGCTTGTGGGGACAGGGAAGGTCAGATACGCAGTATTTT.

The genes are TRBV3-1 and TRBJ2-7; 7 bases fit TRBD1. The CDR3 spans 16 residues. CDR1 LGHDT and CDR2 YNNKEL come from the germline V gene (reference sequence). Trimming at V came to 4 bases and at J to 4 bases, leaving 13 bases not matched to a gene. In nucleotides, the CDR3 is TGTGCCAGCAGCCCTGCGACAGGGAATAGGGAGTACGAGCAGTACTTC. Amino acid sequence: CASSPATGNREYEQYF.

About this clonotype itself: This sequence may be a read error, since a much larger clone differs from it by one base. The chain uses TRBV12-3 or TRBV12-4 and TRBJ1-2; 8 bases are a match to TRBD1. The CDR3 runs 14 residues. V trimming: 4 bases; J trimming: 8 bases; junction bases outside the gene matches: 9. CDR3 protein: CASSSLGQEKGYTF. The CDR3 nucleotides are TGTGCCAGCAGTTCCCTGGGACAGGAGAAAGGCTACACCTTC.

The V call is TRBV27, the J call TRBJ2-2; unclear D gene. This CDR3 is 12 amino acids long. CDR1 and CDR2 from the germline V gene are MNHEY and SMNVEV (reference sequence). Trimming stripped 0 bases from V and 7 bases from J, with 3 bases between. CDR3 DNA: TGTGCCAGCAGTTTATCGGTCGGGGAGCTGTTTTTT. This sequence encodes CASSLSVGELFF.

This chain links TRBV29-1 with TRBJ2-5; D gene uncertain. Trimming removed 1 base at V and 1 base at J, with 7 bases between. The CDR3 runs to 13 residues. Germline loops: CDR1 SQVTM, CDR2 ANQGSEA. In DNA form, the CDR3 reads TGCAGCGTTGAAGTGTTCGTCCAAGAGACCCAGTACTTC. Translating gives CSVEVFVQETQYF.

This clonotype was counted a few times. The chain carries TRBV5-1 and TRBJ1-6; D perhaps matches TRBD1 (6 bases). CDR1 and CDR2 from the germline V gene are SGHRS and YFSETQ. The germline V and J ends were trimmed by 2 bases and 10 bases, with 22 bases remaining between them. There are 17 residues in the CDR3. CDR3 coding DNA: TGCGCCAGCAGCTTAGAATCCCAGACAGGTGGGAAATCACCCCTCCACTTT. It translates to CASSLESQTGGKSPLHF. Supplemented by reference TRBV5-1 and TRBJ1-6, the full variable domain reads KAGVTQTPRYLIKTRGQQVTLSCSPISGHRSVSWYQQTPGQGLQFLFEYFSETQRNKGNFPGRFSGRQFSNSRSEMNVSTLELGDSALYLCASSLESQTGGKSPLHFGNGTRLTVT.

This sequence joins TRBV7-3 and TRBJ1-2, with a weak D call TRBD1 (5 bases). V lost 5 bases to trimming and J lost 7 bases, with 26 bases between them. CDR1 and CDR2 from the germline V gene are SGHTA and FQGTGA. The CDR3 is 17 residues long. The CDR3 DNA reads as TGTGCCAGCAGCCAACACCGCCCCGACGGGGCCCCCGGTGGCTACACCTTC. Translating it yields CASSQHRPDGAPGGYTF.

This clonotype was observed a handful of times. The chain has TRBV7-2 and TRBJ2-2; maybe TRBD1 (5 bases). The CDR3 totals 12 residues. In germline, CDR1 is SGHTA, CDR2 FQGNSA. Trimming pared 5 bases from V and 13 bases from J, leaving 14 bases between. CDR3: CASSPNWGGLFF. Here the CDR3 DNA reads TGTGCCAGCAGCCCTAACTGGGGCGGGCTGTTTTTT.